Each of the 9 T cell receptor beta chains below was sequenced from the same sample in a study of molecular identifiers for immune sequencing clone quantification. TCRdb passed the PCR reads through MiXCR, listing each CDR3 protein once. The sample lists approximately 54,000 distinct CDR3 sequences; approximately 25% were seen once. The sample was naive CD8+ T cells from blood, with Jurkat cell RNA spiked in. The sample's subset: FACS-sorted CD8+CD4-CCR7+CD45RA+ naive T cells. The receptors originated from a human donor in good health. Some libraries in this study had Jurkat cell RNA spiked in.

To note about this clonotype: Being one base from a much bigger clone, this may be a read error. The gene calls are TRBV5-6 and TRBJ2-7; unclear D gene. The V gene's germline CDR1 is SGHDT and CDR2 YYEEEE. CDR3 length: 14 residues. DNA for the CDR3: TGTGCCAGCGGCTTCGGAGCAGGAACCTACGAGCAGTACTTC. Encoded protein: CASGFGAGTYEQYF.

This clonotype showed up just a few times. A much larger clone differs by one base, so this may be a read error. The chain combines TRBV29-1 with TRBJ1-2; D not resolved. The CDR3 covers 11 residues. Per the germline V gene, CDR1 is SQVTM and CDR2 is ANQGSEA. The chain's CDR3 is CSVVVSYGHTF. CDR3 sequence (DNA): TGCAGCGTGGTGGTTAGCTATGGCCACACCTTC.

Ten or more counts support this clonotype. The CDR3 loop is CASSVSTGWTGELFF. CDR3 nucleotide sequence: TGTGCCAGCAGCGTATCAACAGGTTGGACCGGGGAGCTGTTTTTT. This chain joins TRBV7-9 and TRBJ2-2, with D perhaps TRBD1 (5 bases). V lost 5 bases, J lost 5 bases, and 15 bases lay in between. The CDR3 covers 15 residues. CDR1 and CDR2 (germline): SEHNR, FQNEAQ (reference sequence).

There are many counts of this clonotype. The CDR3 nucleotides are TGTGCTGTTCAGGGACAACCACTCTCTGGGGCCAACGTCCTGACTTTC. Protein product: CAVQGQPLSGANVLTF. This chain joins TRBV7-9 and TRBJ2-6; perhaps TRBD1 as D (6 bases). This CDR3 has 16 residues. CDR1 and CDR2 from the germline V gene are SEHNR and FQNEAQ (reference sequence). The full variable domain, with the rest looked up from reference TRBV7-9 and TRBJ2-6, is DTGVSQNPRHKITKRGQNVTFRCDPISEHNRLYWYRQTLGQGPEFLTYFQNEAQLEKSRLLSDRFSAERPKGSFSTLEIQRTEQGDSAMYLCAVQGQPLSGANVLTFGAGSRLTVL.

Many counts were recorded for this clonotype. The chain links TRBV27 to TRBJ2-2; D unclear. V was cut by 1 base and J by 0 bases, with 6 bases left in between. Germline lookup yields CDR1 MNHEY and CDR2 SMNVEV (reference sequence). This CDR3 region has 15 residues. The CDR3 region is CASSLWSTNTGELFF. CDR3 in DNA: TGTGCCAGCAGTTTATGGAGCACGAACACCGGGGAGCTGTTTTTT.

This clonotype was counted at least ten times. The rearrangement joins TRBV11-2 to TRBJ2-3, with TRBD2 identical over 8 bases. The CDR3 loop spans 16 amino acids. Germline values: CDR1 SGHAT, CDR2 FQNNGV. The junction had 10 bases not matched to a gene; V was cut back by 5 bases and J by 3 bases. The CDR3 here is CASSGPPRGGTDTQYF. In nucleotides, the CDR3 is TGTGCCAGCAGCGGCCCCCCCCGGGGGGGGACAGATACGCAGTATTTT.

This clonotype was seen at least ten times. The chain employs TRBV7-9 and TRBJ2-2; D is ambiguous. The CDR3 length is 14 residues. Looked up from germline, CDR1 is SEHNR and CDR2 is FQNEAQ (reference sequence). V lost 5 bases and J 1 base, leaving 8 bases between the germline ends. CDR3 DNA sequence: TGTGCCAGCAGCCCCGACGGGAACACCGGGGAGCTGTTTTTT. Translated, it gives CASSPDGNTGELFF.

This clonotype came up many times. The CDR3, as DNA: TGCGCCAGCAGCCAAGGAGGGACGCTAACCTACGAGCAGTACTTC. It yields the protein CASSQGGTLTYEQYF. This chain links TRBV4-3 with TRBJ2-7, with D perhaps assigned TRBD1 or TRBD2 (5 bases each). Germline V gives CDR1 LGHNA, CDR2 YSLEER. The CDR3 is made up of 15 amino acids. The V end lost 1 base, the J end lost 2 bases, and 12 bases lay between the germline ends.

This clonotype came up many times. V usage is TRBV15 and J usage is TRBJ2-1; the D is unclear. V shed 0 bases and J shed 12 bases, with 9 bases lying between them. Germline V gene data show CDR1 as LNHNV and CDR2 as YYDKDF (reference sequence). The CDR3 spans 12 residues. CDR3 amino acids: CATSREGAGQFF. In DNA form, the CDR3 reads TGTGCCACCAGCAGAGAAGGTGCCGGGCAGTTCTTC.